The sequence of this TCR beta chain was determined in a study of Ad26.COV2.S vaccination and SARS-CoV-2 variants. Study-level findings and limits: Greater spike-specific TCR breadth was seen in vaccine recipients than in placebo recipients.

Assay used: immunoSEQ multiplex PCR; TCRdb lists only in-frame clones, some missing. This sample has about 180,000 clones, with around 88% found just once. As to this clone: Its specificity is not known.

Germline lookup yields CDR1 KGHSH and CDR2 LQKENI. The CDR3 length is 16 residues. Trimming cost V 6 bases and J 0 bases, with 14 bases left between them. This sequence joins TRBV18 and TRBJ1-4; D is uncertain. The TCR sequence derives from a human donor who had recovered from COVID-19. The sample here was peripheral blood, taken after recovery from COVID-19. The CDR3 DNA sequence: TGTGCCAGCTCTAACACGCCGGTCGCAACTAATGAAAAACTGTTTTTT. Residues: CASSNTPVATNEKLFF.